This T cell receptor beta chain was recovered during a study of cytomegalovirus exposure and HLA in healthy donors. Points from the study as a whole: TCR beta V segments were, for the most part, productive about 87% or about 30% of the time in an earlier analysis.

Comments on this clone: Antigen specificity is unknown.

The CDR3 totals 14 residues. V trimming: 5 bases; J trimming: 5 bases; junction bases outside the gene matches: 8. Germline assignment: CDR1 MNHEY and CDR2 SMNVEV (reference sequence). With 60 Vbeta and 13 Jbeta primers, the PCR was carried out. Only in-frame clones appear in the TCRdb table, and some are missing; sequencing was by immunoSEQ multiplex PCR. In the table there are 100,000 to 120,000 clones, roughly three quarters of which are singletons. The chain joins TRBV27 to TRBJ2-5; 7 nucleotides match TRBD1. This receptor was taken from a male donor in good health and CMV-seronegative. Sequenced sample: PBMCs. As DNA, the CDR3 is TGTGCCAGCAGTCCCCTGACAGGGTACGAGACCCAGTACTTC. This sequence encodes CASSPLTGYETQYF.